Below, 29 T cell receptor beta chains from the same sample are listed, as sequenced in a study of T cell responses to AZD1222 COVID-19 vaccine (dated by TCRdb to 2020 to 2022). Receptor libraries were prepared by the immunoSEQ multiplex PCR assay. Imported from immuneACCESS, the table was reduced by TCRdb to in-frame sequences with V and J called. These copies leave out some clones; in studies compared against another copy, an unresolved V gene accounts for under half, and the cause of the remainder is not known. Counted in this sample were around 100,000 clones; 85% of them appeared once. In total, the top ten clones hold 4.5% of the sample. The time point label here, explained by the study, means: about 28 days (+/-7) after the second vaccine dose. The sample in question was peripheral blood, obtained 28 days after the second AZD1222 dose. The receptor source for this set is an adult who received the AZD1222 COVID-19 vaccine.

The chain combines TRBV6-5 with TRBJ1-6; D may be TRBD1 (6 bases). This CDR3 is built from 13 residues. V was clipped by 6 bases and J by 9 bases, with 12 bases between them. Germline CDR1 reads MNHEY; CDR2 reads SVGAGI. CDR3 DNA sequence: TGTGCCAGCAGCCCCGACAGGAGTTCACCCCTCCACTTT. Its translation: CASSPDRSSPLHF.

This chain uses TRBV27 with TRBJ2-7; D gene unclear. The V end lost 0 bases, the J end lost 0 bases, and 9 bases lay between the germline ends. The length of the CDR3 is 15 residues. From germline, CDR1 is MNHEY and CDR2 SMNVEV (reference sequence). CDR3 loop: CASSLSQDYSYEQYF. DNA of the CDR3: TGTGCCAGCAGTTTATCCCAGGATTACTCCTACGAGCAGTACTTC.

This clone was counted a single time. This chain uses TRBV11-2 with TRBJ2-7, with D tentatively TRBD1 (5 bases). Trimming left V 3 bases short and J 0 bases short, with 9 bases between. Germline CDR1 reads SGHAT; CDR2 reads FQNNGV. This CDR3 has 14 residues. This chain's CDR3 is CASSFGQGSYEQYF. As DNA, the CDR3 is TGTGCCAGCAGCTTCGGCCAGGGCTCCTACGAGCAGTACTTC.

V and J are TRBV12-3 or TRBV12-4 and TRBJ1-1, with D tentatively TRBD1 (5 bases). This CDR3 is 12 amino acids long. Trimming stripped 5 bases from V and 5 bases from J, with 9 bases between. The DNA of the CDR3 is TGTGCCAGCAGTGTCGGGGGGACTGAAGCTTTCTTT. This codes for CASSVGGTEAFF.

In DNA form, the CDR3 reads TGCGCCAGCAGCCAAGATCTGGGCAGGTTGAACACTGAAGCTTTCTTT. It is translated as CASSQDLGRLNTEAFF. The chain has TRBV4-1 and TRBJ1-1; D is uncertain. CDR3 length: 16 residues. Deletions cut 0 bases from V and 0 bases from J, with 11 bases between. Germline values: CDR1 MGHRA, CDR2 YSYEKL.

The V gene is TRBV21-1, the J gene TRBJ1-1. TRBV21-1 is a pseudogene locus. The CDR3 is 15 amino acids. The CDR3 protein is CASSSKAWGDTEAFF. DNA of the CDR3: TGTGCCAGCAGCAGTAAGGCCTGGGGGGACACTGAAGCTTTCTTT.

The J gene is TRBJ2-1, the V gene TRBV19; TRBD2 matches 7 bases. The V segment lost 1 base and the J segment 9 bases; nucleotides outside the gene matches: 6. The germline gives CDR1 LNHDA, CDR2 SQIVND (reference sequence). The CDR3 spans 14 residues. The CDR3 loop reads CASSIGGGRGEQFF. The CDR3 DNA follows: TGTGCCAGTAGTATAGGAGGCGGGAGAGGTGAGCAGTTCTTC.

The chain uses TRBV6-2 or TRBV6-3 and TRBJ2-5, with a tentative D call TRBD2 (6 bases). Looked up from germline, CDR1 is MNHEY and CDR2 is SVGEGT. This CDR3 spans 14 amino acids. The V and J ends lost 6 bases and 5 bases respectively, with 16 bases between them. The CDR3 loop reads CASSRTGGEETQYF. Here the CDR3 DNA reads TGTGCCAGCAGCCGCACCGGGGGAGAGGAGACCCAGTACTTC.

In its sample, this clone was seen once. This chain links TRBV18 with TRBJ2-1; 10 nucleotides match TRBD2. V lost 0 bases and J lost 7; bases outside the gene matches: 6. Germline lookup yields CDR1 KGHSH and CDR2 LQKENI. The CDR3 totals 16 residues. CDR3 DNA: TGTGCCAGCTCACCACCCGGAGCGGGAGGGTTGAATGAGCAGTTCTTC. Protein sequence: CASSPPGAGGLNEQFF.

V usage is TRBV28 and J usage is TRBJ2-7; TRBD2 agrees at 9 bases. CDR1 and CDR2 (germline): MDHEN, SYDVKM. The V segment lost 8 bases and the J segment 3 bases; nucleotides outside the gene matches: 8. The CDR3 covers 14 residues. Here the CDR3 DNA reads TGTGCCAGCGGTGTAGCGGGAGTCTTCTACGAGCAGTACTTC. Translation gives CASGVAGVFYEQYF.

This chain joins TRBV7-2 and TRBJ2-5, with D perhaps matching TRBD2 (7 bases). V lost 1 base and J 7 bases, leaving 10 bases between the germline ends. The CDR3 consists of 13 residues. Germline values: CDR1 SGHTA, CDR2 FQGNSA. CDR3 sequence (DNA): TGTGCCAGCAGCTTAGACAGGGAGGGGACCCAGTACTTC. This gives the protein CASSLDREGTQYF.

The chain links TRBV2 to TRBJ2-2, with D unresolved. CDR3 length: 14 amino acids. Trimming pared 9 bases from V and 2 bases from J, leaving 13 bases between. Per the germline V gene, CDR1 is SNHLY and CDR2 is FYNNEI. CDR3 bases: TGTGCCAGTGAACGACACCCAAACACCGGGGAGCTGTTTTTT. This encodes CASERHPNTGELFF.

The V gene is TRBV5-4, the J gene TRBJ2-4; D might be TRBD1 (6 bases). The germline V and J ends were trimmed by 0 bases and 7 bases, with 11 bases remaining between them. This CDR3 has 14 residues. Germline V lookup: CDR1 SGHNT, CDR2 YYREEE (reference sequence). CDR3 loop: CASSLARTDNIQYF. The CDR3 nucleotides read TGTGCCAGCAGCTTGGCAAGGACAGATAACATTCAGTACTTC.

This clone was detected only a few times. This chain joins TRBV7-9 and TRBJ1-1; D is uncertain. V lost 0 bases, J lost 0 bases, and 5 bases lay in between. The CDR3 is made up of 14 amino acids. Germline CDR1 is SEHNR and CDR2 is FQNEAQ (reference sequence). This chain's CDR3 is CASSLAEVNTEAFF. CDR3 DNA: TGTGCCAGCAGCTTAGCGGAGGTGAACACTGAAGCTTTCTTT.

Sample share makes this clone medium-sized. The CDR3 DNA reads TGTGCCAGCAGTTTCCGCGGCCTGGGTAATTCACCCCTCCACTTT. Its protein product is CASSFRGLGNSPLHF. The chain employs TRBV28 and TRBJ1-6; unclear D gene. Trimming removed 3 bases at V and 6 bases at J, with 12 bases between. Germline V gene data show CDR1 as MDHEN and CDR2 as SYDVKM. The CDR3 runs to 15 residues.

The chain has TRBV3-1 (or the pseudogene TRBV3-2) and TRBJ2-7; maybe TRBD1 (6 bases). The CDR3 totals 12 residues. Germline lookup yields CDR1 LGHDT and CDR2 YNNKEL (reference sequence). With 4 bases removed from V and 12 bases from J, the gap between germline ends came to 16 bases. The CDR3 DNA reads TGTGCCAGCAGCCTCTTAAACAGGGTCCCGTACTTC. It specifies CASSLLNRVPYF.

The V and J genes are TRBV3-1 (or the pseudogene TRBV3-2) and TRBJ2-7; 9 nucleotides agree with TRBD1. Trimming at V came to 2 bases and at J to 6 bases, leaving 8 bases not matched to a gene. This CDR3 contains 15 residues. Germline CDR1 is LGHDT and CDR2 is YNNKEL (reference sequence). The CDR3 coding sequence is TGTGCCAGCAGCCAAAAACAGGGGGCCTCCCTCGAGCAGTACTTC. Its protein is CASSQKQGASLEQYF.

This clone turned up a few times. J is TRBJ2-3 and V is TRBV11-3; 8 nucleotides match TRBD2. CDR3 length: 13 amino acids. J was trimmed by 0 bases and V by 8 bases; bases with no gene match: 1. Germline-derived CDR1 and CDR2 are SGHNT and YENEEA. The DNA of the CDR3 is TGTGCCAGCGGCGGGGGGAGCACAGATACGCAGTATTTT. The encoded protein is CASGGGSTDTQYF.

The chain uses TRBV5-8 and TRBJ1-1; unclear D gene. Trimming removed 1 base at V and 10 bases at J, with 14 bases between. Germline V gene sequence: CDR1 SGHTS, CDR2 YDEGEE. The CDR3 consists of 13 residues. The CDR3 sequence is CASSLTTAGRAFF. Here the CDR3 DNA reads TGTGCCAGCAGCTTGACTACCGCGGGGAGAGCTTTCTTT.

CDR3 region: CATSDTGLAGGETQYF. In nucleotides, the CDR3 is TGTGCCACCAGTGATACCGGACTAGCGGGAGGAGAGACCCAGTACTTC. V usage is TRBV24-1 and J usage is TRBJ2-5; TRBD2 matches 14 bases. V was clipped by 3 bases and J by 4 bases; unmatched bases: 3. CDR3 length equals 16 residues. The germline V gene has CDR1 KGHDR and CDR2 SFDVKD.

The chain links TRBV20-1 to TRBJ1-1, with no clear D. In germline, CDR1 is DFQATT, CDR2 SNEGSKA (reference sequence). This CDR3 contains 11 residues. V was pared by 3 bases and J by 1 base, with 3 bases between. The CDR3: CSARRNTEAFF. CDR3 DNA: TGCAGTGCTAGGAGGAACACTGAAGCTTTCTTT.

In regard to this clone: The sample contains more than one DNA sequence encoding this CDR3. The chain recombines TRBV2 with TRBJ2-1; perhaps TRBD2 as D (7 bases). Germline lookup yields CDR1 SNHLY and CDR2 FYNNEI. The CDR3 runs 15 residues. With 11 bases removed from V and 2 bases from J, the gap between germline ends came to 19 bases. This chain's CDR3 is CARGGGRGAYNEQFF. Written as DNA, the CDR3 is TGTGCCCGCGGGGGAGGAAGGGGGGCCTACAATGAGCAGTTCTTC.

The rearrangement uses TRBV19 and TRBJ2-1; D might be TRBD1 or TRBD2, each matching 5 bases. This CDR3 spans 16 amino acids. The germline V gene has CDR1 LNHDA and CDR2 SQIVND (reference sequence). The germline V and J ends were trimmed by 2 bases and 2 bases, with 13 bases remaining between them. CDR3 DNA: TGTGCCAGTAGTATACGTTCCGGGACGGCCTACAATGAGCAGTTCTTC. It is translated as CASSIRSGTAYNEQFF. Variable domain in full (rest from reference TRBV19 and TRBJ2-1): DGGITQSPKYLFRKEGQNVTLSCEQNLNHDAMYWYRQDPGQGLRLIYYSQIVNDFQKGDIAEGYSVSREKKESFPLTVTSAQKNPTAFYLCASSIRSGTAYNEQFFGPGTRLTVL.

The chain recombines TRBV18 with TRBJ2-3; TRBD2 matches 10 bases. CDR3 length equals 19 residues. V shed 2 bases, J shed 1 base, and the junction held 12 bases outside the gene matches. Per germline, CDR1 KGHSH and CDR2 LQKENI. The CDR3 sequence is CASSPIEAGGPGGTDTQYF. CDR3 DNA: TGTGCCAGCTCACCAATAGAAGCGGGAGGGCCGGGAGGCACAGATACGCAGTATTTT.

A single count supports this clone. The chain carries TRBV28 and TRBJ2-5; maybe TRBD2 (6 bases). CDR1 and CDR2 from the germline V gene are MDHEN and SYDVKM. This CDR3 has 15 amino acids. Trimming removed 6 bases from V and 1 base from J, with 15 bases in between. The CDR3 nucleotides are TGTGCCAGCAGCCCTAGCGCGAGGGGCCAAGAGACCCAGTACTTC. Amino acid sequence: CASSPSARGQETQYF.

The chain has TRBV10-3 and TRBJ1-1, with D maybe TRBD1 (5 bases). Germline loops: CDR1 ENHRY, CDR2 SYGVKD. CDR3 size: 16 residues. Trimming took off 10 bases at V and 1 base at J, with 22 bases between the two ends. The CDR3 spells CATQDRGTIENTEAFF. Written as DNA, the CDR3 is TGTGCCACCCAAGACAGAGGCACTATCGAGAACACTGAAGCTTTCTTT.

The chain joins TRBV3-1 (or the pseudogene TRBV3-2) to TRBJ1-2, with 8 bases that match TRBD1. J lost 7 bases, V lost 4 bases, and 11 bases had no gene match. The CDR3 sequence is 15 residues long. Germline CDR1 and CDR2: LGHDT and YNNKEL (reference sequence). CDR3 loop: CASSPGGQGRSGYTF. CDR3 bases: TGTGCCAGCAGCCCAGGGGGCCAGGGGCGGTCTGGCTACACCTTC.

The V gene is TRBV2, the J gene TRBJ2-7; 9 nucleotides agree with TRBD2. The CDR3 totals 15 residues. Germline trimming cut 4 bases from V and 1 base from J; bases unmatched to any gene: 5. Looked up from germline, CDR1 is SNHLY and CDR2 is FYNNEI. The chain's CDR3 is CASSANSGGSYEQYF. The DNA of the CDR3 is TGTGCCAGCAGTGCCAATAGCGGGGGTTCCTACGAGCAGTACTTC.

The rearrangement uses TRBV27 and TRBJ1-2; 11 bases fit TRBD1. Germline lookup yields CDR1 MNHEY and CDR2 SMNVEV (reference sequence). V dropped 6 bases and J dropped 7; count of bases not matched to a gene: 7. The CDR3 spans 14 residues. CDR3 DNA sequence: TGTGCCAGCAGACATGGGACAGGGGGTCGTGGCTACACCTTC. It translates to CASRHGTGGRGYTF.